This T cell receptor beta chain derives from a study of blood T cell repertoires in COVID-19. Profiled with immunoSEQ multiplex PCR; TCRdb holds only in-frame clones, not every one. The table has roughly 80,000 clones, about 85% seen once. CDR3 length: 14 amino acids. The V segment lost 4 bases and the J segment 4 bases; nucleotides outside the gene matches: 4. Germline V gene sequence: CDR1 MNHNY, CDR2 SVGAGI (reference sequence). The chain recombines TRBV6-6 with TRBJ2-1; 7 nucleotides agree with TRBD1. The sequence was obtained from a human donor in a cohort sampled during active COVID-19. Sample: peripheral blood. In DNA, the CDR3 is TGTGCCAGCAGTTCCCGGGACAGTTACAATGAGCAGTTCTTC. This encodes CASSSRDSYNEQFF.